This T cell receptor (beta chain) was sequenced during a study of blood T cell repertoires in COVID-19 (dated by TCRdb to about 2020). Describing the broader study: The collaborator samples originated in the United States, Italy and Spain and spanned the acute and convalescent phases of COVID-19. The prospective study material was composed of cDNA or gDNA derived from T cells, B-cell-depleted T cells, or PBMCs. Deeply sampled blood TCRbeta repertoires from subjects exposed to, actively infected with, or recovered from COVID-19 were included in the dataset. A freely available public database, intended as a resource for researchers studying the immune response to SARS-CoV-2, is where the repertoires were released. The samples were drawn from the first 160 participants of the ongoing ImmuneRACE study and from over 950 subjects provided by 6 global collaborators. The sample metadata nearly always contained a de-identified subject ID, COVID-19 status, age in years and sex. Where available, HLA class I and class II types were taken from metadata supplied by the sample provider and were not determined by assay-based typing. Study-level results and caveats: The amount of clinical and demographic metadata varied by source and participant and was provided uncurated.

The immunoSEQ Assay, a bias-controlled multiplex PCR, was used to amplify TCRbeta CDR3 regions from genomic DNA. For the original study's pipeline: Nucleated cell counts per sample were estimated from amplification of reference gene primers within the assay. To quantify the absolute abundance of each unique TCRbeta CDR3 rearrangement, sequence reads were collapsed and filtered. Productive Simpson clonality was computed per sample as the square root of Simpson's diversity index over productive rearrangements. Held by TCRdb, this immuneACCESS table contains in-frame sequences only and omits some clones. Under half of the omission traces to an unresolved V gene where checked; the cause of the rest is unknown. The DNA was the basis for D and trimming; V, J and clone size are from that table. A total of about 260,000 clones appear in this sample, around 87% of them only once. The top ten clonotypes cover about 1.6% of the sample.

Another Seattle source contributed samples from volunteer blood donors who had recovered from COVID-19. Collaborating institutions collected whole blood in K2EDTA tubes following their own protocols. For TCRbeta analysis, collaborators shipped samples as frozen whole blood, isolated PBMCs, or DNA extracted from either of those sample types. Ends trimmed: V by 3 bases, J by 9 bases; bases unmatched to a gene: 8. CDR1 and CDR2 were assigned from the germline V gene as SGHTA and FQGNSA. The CDR3 spans 15 residues, from the cysteine through the phenylalanine. The CDR3 DNA has 45 bases and is translated from base 1. Worth noting for this clone: Its antigen specificity is not known. Qualities for individual bases were not recorded, and no much larger clone is one base off.

The chain joins TRBV7-2 to TRBJ2-1, with 10 central nucleotides matching TRBD2. The sample consisted of peripheral blood. The receptor comes from a woman aged 40 to 55 who had recovered from COVID-19. The CDR3 corresponds to CASSLAAGGRSEQFF. At the DNA level, the sequence is TGTGCCAGCAGCTTGGCAGCGGGGGGGCGGAGTGAGCAGTTCTTC.